This entry features one T cell receptor (beta chain) sequence. The CDR3 covers 17 residues. The V segment lost 0 bases and the J segment 3 bases; nucleotides outside the gene matches: 7. Germline values: CDR1 DFQATT, CDR2 SNEGSKA (reference sequence). This specimen belongs to a study of T-cell reconstitution after alpha-beta-depleted transplantation in children. Unique molecular identifiers tagged the TCRbeta library. One entry per CDR3 protein, called by TCRdb with MiXCR from the PCR reads. This table holds approximately 79,000 distinct CDR3 sequences, about a sixth found once. The V call is TRBV20-1, the J call TRBJ2-1; 11 bases line up with TRBD2. The material sequenced was PBMCs, mostly from graft donor cells, taken 360 days after TCRalphabeta/CD19-depleted stem cell transplant. This clonotype was obtained from a male patient between 2 and 15 years old who had a stem cell transplant for acute lymphoblastic leukemia, so the T cells may come from the graft donor. CDR3 sequence: CSARDQVGLAVYNEQFF. CDR3 nucleotide sequence: TGCAGTGCTAGAGATCAAGTGGGACTAGCGGTCTACAATGAGCAGTTCTTC.